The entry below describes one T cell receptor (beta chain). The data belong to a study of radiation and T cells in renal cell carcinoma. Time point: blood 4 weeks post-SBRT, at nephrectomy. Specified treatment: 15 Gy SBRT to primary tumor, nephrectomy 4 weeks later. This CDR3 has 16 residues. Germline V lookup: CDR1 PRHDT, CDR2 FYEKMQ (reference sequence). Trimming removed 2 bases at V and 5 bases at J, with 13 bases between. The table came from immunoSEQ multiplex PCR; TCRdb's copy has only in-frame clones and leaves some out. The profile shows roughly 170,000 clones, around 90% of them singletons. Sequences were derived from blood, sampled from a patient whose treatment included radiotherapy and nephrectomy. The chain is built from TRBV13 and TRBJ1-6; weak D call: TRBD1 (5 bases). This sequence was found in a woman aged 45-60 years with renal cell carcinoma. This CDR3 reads CASSLSGGLNNSPLHF. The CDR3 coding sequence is TGTGCCAGCAGCTTAAGCGGGGGTCTGAATAATTCACCCCTCCACTTT. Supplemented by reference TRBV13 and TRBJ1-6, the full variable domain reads AAGVIQSPRHLIKEKRETATLKCYPIPRHDTVYWYQQGPGQDPQFLISFYEKMQSDKGSIPDRFSAQQFSDYHSELNMSSLELGDSALYFCASSLSGGLNNSPLHFGNGTRLTVT.